The rows below give T cell receptor beta chains drawn from one sample of a study of blood T cell repertoires in COVID-19. Method: immunoSEQ multiplex PCR; TCRdb's copy keeps in-frame clones and lacks some. The sample consists of around 24,000 clones, approximately 91% of them appearing once. The sequencing sample was made of peripheral blood. The origin of the receptors is a man between 70 and 80 years old with COVID-19, enrolled during active disease. CDR3s include the opening cysteine and the closing phenylalanine or tryptophan. Fields, in order: J gene, D gene, V gene, clone size, CDR3 protein, CDR3 DNA. A D gene is named only where the DNA matches it firmly. The listing skips clone size in some rows; elsewhere it reads once, few, many or a size class.

j_gene: TRBJ2-1; d_gene: -; v_gene: TRBV6-5; abundance: -; CDR3aa: CASSKVGSKEQFF; CDR3nt: TGTGCCAGCAGTAAGGTCGGGTCTAAGGAGCAGTTCTTC
j_gene: TRBJ1-6; d_gene: -; v_gene: TRBV5-3; abundance: once; CDR3aa: CARSLDRDHNSPLHF; CDR3nt: TGTGCCAGAAGCTTGGACAGGGACCATAATTCACCCCTCCACTTT
j_gene: TRBJ2-7; d_gene: -; v_gene: TRBV30; abundance: -; CDR3aa: CAWSTGYEQYF; CDR3nt: TGTGCCTGGAGTACAGGGTACGAGCAGTACTTC
j_gene: TRBJ1-5; d_gene: TRBD1; v_gene: TRBV27; abundance: -; CDR3aa: CASRLQGAYSNQPQHF; CDR3nt: TGTGCCAGCAGGCTACAGGGGGCCTATAGCAATCAGCCCCAGCATTTT
j_gene: TRBJ2-7; d_gene: -; v_gene: TRBV3-1/TRBV3-2; abundance: -; CDR3aa: CASSQGYSSSYEQYF; CDR3nt: TGTGCCAGCAGCCAAGGGTACAGTAGCTCCTACGAGCAGTACTTC
j_gene: TRBJ2-7; d_gene: -; v_gene: TRBV15; abundance: -; CDR3aa: CATSREGGAYEQYF; CDR3nt: TGTGCCACCAGCAGAGAGGGGGGAGCCTACGAGCAGTACTTC
j_gene: TRBJ1-5; d_gene: TRBD1; v_gene: TRBV4-1; abundance: -; CDR3aa: CASSQSLGTGDQPQHF; CDR3nt: TGCGCCAGCAGCCAAAGCTTAGGAACAGGGGATCAGCCCCAGCATTTT
j_gene: TRBJ1-2; d_gene: -; v_gene: TRBV19; abundance: -; CDR3aa: CASFGGYGYTF; CDR3nt: TGTGCCAGCTTCGGGGGTTATGGCTACACCTTC
j_gene: TRBJ1-1; d_gene: -; v_gene: TRBV5-1; abundance: -; CDR3aa: CASSLDAVNTEAFF; CDR3nt: TGCGCCAGCAGCTTGGACGCGGTGAACACTGAAGCTTTCTTT
j_gene: TRBJ1-1; d_gene: TRBD1; v_gene: TRBV6-1; abundance: -; CDR3aa: CASSEPQGALTEAFF; CDR3nt: TGTGCCAGCAGTGAACCCCAGGGGGCTTTGACTGAAGCTTTCTTT
j_gene: TRBJ1-2; d_gene: TRBD1; v_gene: TRBV29-1; abundance: -; CDR3aa: CSVRGPDYGYTF; CDR3nt: TGCAGCGTCAGGGGGCCAGACTATGGCTACACCTTC
j_gene: TRBJ1-1; d_gene: -; v_gene: TRBV6-5; abundance: -; CDR3aa: CASSHNDLNTEAFF; CDR3nt: TGTGCCAGCAGTCACAACGATTTGAACACTGAAGCTTTCTTT
j_gene: TRBJ1-4; d_gene: -; v_gene: TRBV11-2; abundance: once; CDR3aa: CASSLVATEKLFF; CDR3nt: TGTGCCAGCAGCTTAGTAGCAACCGAAAAACTGTTTTTT
j_gene: TRBJ2-2; d_gene: TRBD2; v_gene: TRBV7-9; abundance: -; CDR3aa: CASSATSGGLNTGELFF; CDR3nt: TGTGCCAGCAGCGCCACTAGCGGGGGGCTTAACACCGGGGAGCTGTTTTTT
j_gene: TRBJ2-1; d_gene: TRBD1; v_gene: TRBV18; abundance: -; CDR3aa: CASSPTGGLYNEQFF; CDR3nt: TGTGCCAGCTCACCGACAGGGGGCCTCTACAATGAGCAGTTCTTC
j_gene: TRBJ1-5; d_gene: -; v_gene: TRBV12-5; abundance: -; CDR3aa: CASGLAESQGLGQPQHF; CDR3nt: TGTGCTAGTGGTTTGGCTGAGTCACAGGGTCTTGGTCAGCCCCAGCATTTT
j_gene: TRBJ1-5; d_gene: -; v_gene: TRBV19; abundance: -; CDR3aa: CASSAYRDTSNQPQHF; CDR3nt: TGTGCCAGTAGTGCCTACAGAGACACCAGCAATCAGCCCCAGCATTTT
j_gene: TRBJ2-7; d_gene: TRBD2; v_gene: TRBV7-8; abundance: -; CDR3aa: CASSLTSGGSNEQYF; CDR3nt: TGTGCCAGCAGCTTAACAAGCGGGGGGTCCAACGAGCAGTACTTC
j_gene: TRBJ1-2; d_gene: TRBD1; v_gene: TRBV18; abundance: -; CDR3aa: CASSRQNRDRTNYGYTF; CDR3nt: TGTGCCAGCTCTCGACAAAACCGGGACAGGACTAACTATGGCTACACCTTC
j_gene: TRBJ2-1; d_gene: TRBD2; v_gene: TRBV27; abundance: -; CDR3aa: CASSLRFRDYEGHEQFF; CDR3nt: TGTGCCAGCAGTTTAAGGTTCCGGGACTACGAGGGACATGAGCAGTTCTTC
j_gene: TRBJ2-2; d_gene: -; v_gene: TRBV7-2; abundance: -; CDR3aa: CASSLSQGYTGELFF; CDR3nt: TGTGCCAGCAGCTTAAGCCAGGGGTACACCGGGGAGCTGTTTTTT
j_gene: TRBJ1-1; d_gene: -; v_gene: TRBV6-5; abundance: -; CDR3aa: CASTPGGVGTEAFF; CDR3nt: TGTGCCAGCACCCCCGGGGGGGTGGGCACTGAAGCTTTCTTT
j_gene: TRBJ1-1; d_gene: -; v_gene: TRBV4-2; abundance: -; CDR3aa: CASSPSGYEAFF; CDR3nt: TGTGCCAGCAGCCCCTCCGGGTATGAAGCTTTCTTT
j_gene: TRBJ1-1; d_gene: -; v_gene: TRBV7-8; abundance: -; CDR3aa: CASSYGGTEAFF; CDR3nt: TGTGCCAGCAGTTACGGTGGCACTGAAGCTTTCTTT
j_gene: TRBJ2-7; d_gene: -; v_gene: TRBV6-6; abundance: -; CDR3aa: CASRTLYEQYF; CDR3nt: TGTGCCAGCAGGACACTCTACGAGCAGTACTTC
j_gene: TRBJ2-7; d_gene: TRBD2; v_gene: TRBV5-6; abundance: -; CDR3aa: CASSWEGYEQYF; CDR3nt: TGTGCCAGCAGCTGGGAGGGCTACGAGCAGTACTTC
j_gene: TRBJ1-2; d_gene: TRBD1; v_gene: TRBV6-2/TRBV6-3; abundance: -; CDR3aa: CASSYEASGTGRYGYTF; CDR3nt: TGTGCCAGCAGTTACGAGGCCTCCGGGACAGGGCGCTATGGCTACACCTTC
j_gene: TRBJ2-4; d_gene: TRBD2; v_gene: TRBV7-9; abundance: -; CDR3aa: CASSAGLALAKNIQYF; CDR3nt: TGTGCCAGCAGCGCGGGACTAGCGTTAGCCAAAAACATTCAGTACTTC
j_gene: TRBJ2-5; d_gene: TRBD2; v_gene: TRBV7-7; abundance: -; CDR3aa: CASSYLAGGPSETQYF; CDR3nt: TGTGCCAGCAGCTATCTAGCGGGAGGGCCCTCGGAGACCCAGTACTTC